A selection of T cell receptor beta chains follows, all from one sample in a study of T cells expressing NK-cell markers. After re-calling the 5' RACE reads, TCRdb lists one entry per CDR3 protein, DNA absent. The sample's table shows 350,000 to 450,000 distinct CDR3 sequences. Source material: blood T cells: a sorted CD56 or NKG2C T cell subset, CD4+ or CD8+ T cells, or bulk PBMC T cells (not recorded which). The receptors originated from a man aged 18 to 69 in good health. The CDR3 runs from the conserved cysteine through the conserved F or W.

v_gene: TRBV7-6
j_gene: TRBJ2-1
CDR3aa: CASSLRQSYEQFF

v_gene: TRBV7-2
j_gene: TRBJ2-5
CDR3aa: CASSLVPGTYQETQYF

v_gene: TRBV9
j_gene: TRBJ2-3
CDR3aa: CASSPQWGGPTDTQYF

v_gene: TRBV20-1
j_gene: TRBJ1-2
CDR3aa: CSAREGQGRYGYTF

v_gene: TRBV27
j_gene: TRBJ2-2
CDR3aa: CASSLHLSTGELFF

v_gene: TRBV5-1
j_gene: TRBJ2-7
CDR3aa: CASSHDSTTSYEQYF

v_gene: TRBV24-1
j_gene: TRBJ2-7
CDR3aa: CATSDTGKRTHEQYF

v_gene: TRBV27
j_gene: TRBJ2-6
CDR3aa: CASSPGGRANVLTF

v_gene: TRBV5-1
j_gene: TRBJ1-4
CDR3aa: CASSSLGGQKEKLFF

v_gene: TRBV20-1
j_gene: TRBJ2-2
CDR3aa: CSARRPGTRNTGELFF

v_gene: TRBV3-1
j_gene: TRBJ1-2
CDR3aa: CASSRTDFNYGYTF

v_gene: TRBV4-1
j_gene: TRBJ1-2
CDR3aa: CASSQDRQGTSYGYTF

v_gene: TRBV2
j_gene: TRBJ2-5
CDR3aa: CASEGGIRGETQYF

v_gene: TRBV7-9
j_gene: TRBJ2-2
CDR3aa: CASSLIRGASYGELFF

v_gene: TRBV7-3
j_gene: TRBJ1-1
CDR3aa: CASSLMRSTEAFF

v_gene: TRBV20-1
j_gene: TRBJ2-5
CDR3aa: CSARDGLAGGHKETQYF

v_gene: TRBV20-1
j_gene: TRBJ2-4
CDR3aa: CSARAGANGDIQYF

v_gene: TRBV7-2
j_gene: TRBJ1-6
CDR3aa: CASSPQGQANSPLHF

v_gene: TRBV5-1
j_gene: TRBJ2-5
CDR3aa: CASRDSRETQYF

v_gene: TRBV6-5
j_gene: TRBJ1-4
CDR3aa: CASSSTSNAATNEKLFF

v_gene: TRBV5-6
j_gene: TRBJ2-7
CDR3aa: CASSFNSGGIYEQYF

v_gene: TRBV21-1
j_gene: TRBJ1-5
CDR3aa: CASTKGRQGIQPQHF

v_gene: TRBV5-1
j_gene: TRBJ2-1
CDR3aa: CASSQPTGNANEQFF

v_gene: TRBV7-9
j_gene: TRBJ2-1
CDR3aa: CASSIVAGSEQFF

v_gene: TRBV2
j_gene: TRBJ1-5
CDR3aa: CASSTGYPGEPQHF

v_gene: TRBV7-2
j_gene: TRBJ2-5
CDR3aa: CASSLDFSGRETQYF

v_gene: TRBV28
j_gene: TRBJ2-5
CDR3aa: CASSPRQGLQETQYF

v_gene: TRBV2
j_gene: TRBJ2-7
CDR3aa: CASTGQGSNEQYF

v_gene: TRBV10-3
j_gene: TRBJ2-7
CDR3aa: CATTRGGIYEQYF

v_gene: TRBV6-2/TRBV6-3
j_gene: TRBJ2-2
CDR3aa: CASSSGSTVLTGELFF

v_gene: TRBV20-1
j_gene: TRBJ2-5
CDR3aa: CSVPQRGGETQYF

v_gene: TRBV7-8
j_gene: TRBJ2-7
CDR3aa: CASSLADSPRGEQYF

v_gene: TRBV27
j_gene: TRBJ2-7
CDR3aa: CASSTRGRSDEQYF

v_gene: TRBV3-1
j_gene: TRBJ2-3
CDR3aa: CASSQEPPLAGVTDTQYF

v_gene: TRBV5-1
j_gene: TRBJ2-1
CDR3aa: CASGGLAGSGNEQFF

v_gene: TRBV28
j_gene: TRBJ2-7
CDR3aa: CASTWGGAYEQYF

v_gene: TRBV2
j_gene: TRBJ2-7
CDR3aa: CASSGTGLHEQYF

v_gene: TRBV12-5
j_gene: TRBJ2-2
CDR3aa: CASGLVRGYTGELFF

v_gene: TRBV24-1
j_gene: TRBJ2-3
CDR3aa: CATSDLRGTSTDTQYF

v_gene: TRBV20-1
j_gene: TRBJ1-2
CDR3aa: CSASEKGPDYGYTF

v_gene: TRBV3-1
j_gene: TRBJ2-7
CDR3aa: CASSQEIGRISYEQYF

v_gene: TRBV7-2
j_gene: TRBJ1-5
CDR3aa: CASSQGARGQPQHF

v_gene: TRBV25-1
j_gene: TRBJ2-2
CDR3aa: CASSELDLGTGELFF

v_gene: TRBV20-1
j_gene: TRBJ2-7
CDR3aa: CRAQGGSEQYF

v_gene: TRBV15
j_gene: TRBJ2-4
CDR3aa: CATSRDVGRTRKNIQYF

v_gene: TRBV5-6
j_gene: TRBJ1-1
CDR3aa: CASSLLGTGTEAFF

v_gene: TRBV18
j_gene: TRBJ1-2
CDR3aa: CASSPPTEDLYGYTF

v_gene: TRBV5-1
j_gene: TRBJ2-1
CDR3aa: CASVEGSSYNEQFF

v_gene: TRBV5-1
j_gene: TRBJ2-4
CDR3aa: CASSLLSGSSSKNIQYF

v_gene: TRBV6-1
j_gene: TRBJ1-2
CDR3aa: CASSPGQEQGYTF

v_gene: TRBV12-3/TRBV12-4
j_gene: TRBJ2-5
CDR3aa: CASSLLAFQETQYF

v_gene: TRBV6-1
j_gene: TRBJ2-7
CDR3aa: CASTLNQGAPYEQYF

v_gene: TRBV5-1
j_gene: TRBJ2-2
CDR3aa: CASSATLAGGTGELFF

v_gene: TRBV25-1
j_gene: TRBJ2-7
CDR3aa: CASSGFPDLRDEQYF

v_gene: TRBV6-6
j_gene: TRBJ2-7
CDR3aa: CASRPDRAYEQYF